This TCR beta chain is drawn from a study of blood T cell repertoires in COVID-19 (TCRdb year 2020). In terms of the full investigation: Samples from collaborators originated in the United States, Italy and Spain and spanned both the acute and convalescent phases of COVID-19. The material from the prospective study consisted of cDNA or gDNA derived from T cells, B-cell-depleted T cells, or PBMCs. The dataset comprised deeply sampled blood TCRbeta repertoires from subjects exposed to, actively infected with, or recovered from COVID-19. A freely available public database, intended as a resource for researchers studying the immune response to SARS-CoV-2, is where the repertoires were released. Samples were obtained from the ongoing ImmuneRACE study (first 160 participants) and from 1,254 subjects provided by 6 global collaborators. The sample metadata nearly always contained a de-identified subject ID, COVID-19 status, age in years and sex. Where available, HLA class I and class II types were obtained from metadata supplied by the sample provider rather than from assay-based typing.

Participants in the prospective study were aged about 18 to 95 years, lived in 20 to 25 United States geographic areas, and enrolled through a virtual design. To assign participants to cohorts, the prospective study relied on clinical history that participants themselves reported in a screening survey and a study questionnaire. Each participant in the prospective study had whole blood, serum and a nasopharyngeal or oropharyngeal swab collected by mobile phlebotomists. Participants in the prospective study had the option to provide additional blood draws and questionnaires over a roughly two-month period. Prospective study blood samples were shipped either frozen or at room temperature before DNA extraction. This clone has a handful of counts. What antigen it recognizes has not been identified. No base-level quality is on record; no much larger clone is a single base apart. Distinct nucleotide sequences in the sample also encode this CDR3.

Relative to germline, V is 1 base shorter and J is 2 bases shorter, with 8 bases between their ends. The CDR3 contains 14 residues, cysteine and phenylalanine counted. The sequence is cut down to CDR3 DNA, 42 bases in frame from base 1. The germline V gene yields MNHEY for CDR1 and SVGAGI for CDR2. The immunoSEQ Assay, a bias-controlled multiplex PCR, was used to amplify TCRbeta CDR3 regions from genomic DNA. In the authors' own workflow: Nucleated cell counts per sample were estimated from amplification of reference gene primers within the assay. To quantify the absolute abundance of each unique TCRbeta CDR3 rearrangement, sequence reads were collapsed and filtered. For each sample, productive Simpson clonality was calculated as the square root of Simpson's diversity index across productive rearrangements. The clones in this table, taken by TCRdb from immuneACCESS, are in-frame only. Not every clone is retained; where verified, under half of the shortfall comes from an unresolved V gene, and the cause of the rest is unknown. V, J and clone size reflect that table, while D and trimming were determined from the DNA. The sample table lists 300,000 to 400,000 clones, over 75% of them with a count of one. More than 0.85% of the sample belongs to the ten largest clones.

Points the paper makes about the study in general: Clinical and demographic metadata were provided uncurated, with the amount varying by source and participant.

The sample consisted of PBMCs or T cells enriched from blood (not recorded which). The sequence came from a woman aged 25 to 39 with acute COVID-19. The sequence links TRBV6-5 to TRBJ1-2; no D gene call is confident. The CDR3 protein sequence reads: CASSYFGQNYGYTF. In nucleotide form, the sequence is TGTGCCAGCAGTTACTTTGGGCAGAACTATGGCTACACCTTC.